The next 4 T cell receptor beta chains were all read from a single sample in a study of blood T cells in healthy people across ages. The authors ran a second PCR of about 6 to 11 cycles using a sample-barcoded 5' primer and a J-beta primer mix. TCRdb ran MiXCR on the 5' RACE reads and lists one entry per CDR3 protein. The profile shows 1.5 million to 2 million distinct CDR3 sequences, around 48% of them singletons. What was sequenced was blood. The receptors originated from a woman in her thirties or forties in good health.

CDR3 sequence: CSAAGGVVPSNTQYF. The CDR3 region has the DNA TGCAGTGCCGCCGGGGGGGTCGTTCCCTCAAATACGCAGTATTTT. The chain is built from TRBV20-1 and TRBJ2-3; 8 bases map to TRBD2. CDR3 length: 15 amino acids. Per germline, CDR1 DFQATT and CDR2 SNEGSKA (reference sequence). V was clipped by 6 bases and J by 7 bases; unmatched bases: 15.

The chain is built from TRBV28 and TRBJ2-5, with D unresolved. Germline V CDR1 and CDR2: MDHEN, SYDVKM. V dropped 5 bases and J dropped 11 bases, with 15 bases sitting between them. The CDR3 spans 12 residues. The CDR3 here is CASSVAPCDQYF. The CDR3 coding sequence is TGTGCCAGCAGTGTGGCCCCATGTGATCAGTACTTC.

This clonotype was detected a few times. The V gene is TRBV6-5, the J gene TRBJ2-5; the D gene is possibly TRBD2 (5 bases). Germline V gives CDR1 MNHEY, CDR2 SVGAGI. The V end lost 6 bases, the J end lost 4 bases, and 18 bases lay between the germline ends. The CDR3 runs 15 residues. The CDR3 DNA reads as TGTGCCAGCAGGGGCCGGGGTGTACCCCGAGAGACCCAGTACTTC. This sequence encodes CASRGRGVPRETQYF.

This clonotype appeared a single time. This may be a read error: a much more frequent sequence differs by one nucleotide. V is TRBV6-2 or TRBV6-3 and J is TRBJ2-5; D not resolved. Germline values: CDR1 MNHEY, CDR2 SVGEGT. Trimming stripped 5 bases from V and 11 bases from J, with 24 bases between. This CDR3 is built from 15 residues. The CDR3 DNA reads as TGTGCCAGCAGTCCCCTGAGGACCGCCCCTCGTGAGCAGTACTTC. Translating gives CASSPLRTAPREQYF.